Below are 17 T cell receptor beta chains sequenced from a single sample in a study of blood T cell repertoires in COVID-19. Assay: immunoSEQ multiplex PCR; the TCRdb copy retains only in-frame clones and omits some. Of approximately 450,000 clones in the sample, roughly nine tenths are singletons; the top ten hold approximately 1.2%. Sequences were obtained from PBMCs or T cells enriched from blood (not recorded which). Source of these receptors: a man aged 25 to 45 who had recovered from COVID-19.

The chain has TRBV28 and TRBJ2-7, with D unclear. CDR1 and CDR2 (germline): MDHEN, SYDVKM. This CDR3 region has 14 residues. The V end lost 5 bases, the J end lost 1 base, and 12 bases lay between the germline ends. The CDR3 bases are TGTGCCAGCAGTCCTGCACTCGCATCCTACGAGCAGTACTTC. Translated, it gives CASSPALASYEQYF.

The chain has TRBV5-8 and TRBJ2-5; 7 bases are shared with TRBD1. Germline V lookup: CDR1 SGHTS, CDR2 YDEGEE. V lost 3 bases to trimming and J lost 4 bases; unmatched junction nucleotides: 9. CDR3 size: 15 residues. CDR3 DNA sequence: TGTGCCAGCAGCTCGGAGACAGGGTTCCGAGAGACCCAGTACTTC. This encodes CASSSETGFRETQYF.

This sequence joins TRBV28 and TRBJ2-1; TRBD2 agrees at 9 bases. The germline gives CDR1 MDHEN, CDR2 SYDVKM. Losses at the gene ends were 2 bases for V and 4 bases for J; bases not matched to a gene: 3. The CDR3 spans 15 residues. Here the CDR3 DNA reads TGTGCCAGCAGTTTACAGACTAGCGGTTACAATGAGCAGTTCTTC. Protein sequence: CASSLQTSGYNEQFF.

The chain recombines TRBV30 with TRBJ2-1, with D perhaps TRBD1 (5 bases). Germline V gene data show CDR1 as GTSNPN and CDR2 as SVGIG (reference sequence). This CDR3 contains 15 residues. The V end was cut by 1 base, the J end by 3 bases, with 13 bases between. CDR3 in amino acids: CAWSGQKPFYNEQFF. The CDR3 bases are TGTGCCTGGAGTGGACAGAAACCTTTCTACAATGAGCAGTTCTTC.

This clone has just a few counts. The rearrangement joins TRBV3-1 (or the pseudogene TRBV3-2) to TRBJ1-3; D unresolved. CDR3 length equals 15 residues. The V gene's germline CDR1 is LGHDT and CDR2 YNNKEL (reference sequence). V dropped 3 bases and J dropped 0 bases, with 9 bases sitting between them. The CDR3 nucleotides read TGTGCCAGCAGCCAGACGAGGAGCTCTGGAAACACCATATATTTT. As protein: CASSQTRSSGNTIYF.

The chain carries TRBV5-5 and TRBJ1-2; D unresolved. The V and J ends lost 1 base and 5 bases respectively, with 18 bases between them. CDR3 length equals 16 residues. The germline gives CDR1 SGHKS, CDR2 YYEKEE (reference sequence). This CDR3 is CASSLPGRLDPYGYTF. DNA of the CDR3: TGTGCCAGCAGCTTGCCGGGCCGACTAGACCCTTATGGCTACACCTTC. The whole variable domain, filled in from reference TRBV5-5 and TRBJ1-2, reads DAGVTQSPTHLIKTRGQQVTLRCSPISGHKSVSWYQQVLGQGPQFIFQYYEKEERGRGNFPDRFSARQFPNYSSELNVNALLLGDSALYLCASSLPGRLDPYGYTFGSGTRLTVV.

V and J are TRBV9 and TRBJ2-3; TRBD2 aligns across 11 bases. Germline CDR1 SGDLS, CDR2 YYNGEE. V gave up 3 bases and J gave up 3 bases; unmatched junction bases: 6. The CDR3 totals 16 residues. This chain's CDR3 is CASSAFVAGGTDTQYF. CDR3 in DNA: TGTGCCAGCAGCGCCTTTGTAGCGGGAGGGACAGATACGCAGTATTTT.

In its sample, this clone was seen once. The chain joins TRBV5-1 to TRBJ2-1; D gene uncertain. CDR1 SGHRS and CDR2 YFSETQ come from the germline V gene. The CDR3 spans 13 residues. V was trimmed by 3 bases and J by 6 bases, leaving 10 bases between them. In DNA, the CDR3 is TGCGCCAGCAGCTCGTATCCCGGCAATGAGCAGTTCTTC. Amino acids: CASSSYPGNEQFF.

The chain uses TRBV7-6 and TRBJ2-1, with D perhaps matching TRBD1 (5 bases). CDR3 length: 15 residues. Germline V gene sequence: CDR1 SGHVS, CDR2 FNYEAQ. V was trimmed by 0 bases and J by 0 bases, leaving 6 bases between them. CDR3 nucleotide sequence: TGTGCCAGCAGCTTAGCAGGGGACTCCTACAATGAGCAGTTCTTC. Its protein product is CASSLAGDSYNEQFF.

This chain links TRBV2 with TRBJ2-7; the match to TRBD2 covers 12 bases. Germline loops: CDR1 SNHLY, CDR2 FYNNEI. With 2 bases clipped from V and 2 bases from J, the junction kept 7 bases outside the gene matches. The CDR3 is 17 residues long. The CDR3 nucleotides read TGTGCCAGCAGTGAACCCGGACTAGCGGGGCCAACCTACGAGCAGTACTTC. Amino acid sequence: CASSEPGLAGPTYEQYF.

This clone was recorded once. This chain connects TRBV6-1 to TRBJ2-3; no firm D call. Germline CDR1 MNHNS, CDR2 SASEGT. The V gene lost 3 bases and the J gene lost 7 bases, with 11 bases spanning the gap. The CDR3 is made up of 13 amino acids. This chain's CDR3 is CASSETYENTQYF. The CDR3 bases are TGTGCCAGCAGTGAGACTTACGAGAATACGCAGTATTTT.

The chain joins TRBV11-2 to TRBJ1-3; weak D call: TRBD1 (5 bases). V was cut by 5 bases and J by 0 bases, with 11 bases left in between. The CDR3 extends over 15 amino acids. Germline V gene data show CDR1 as SGHAT and CDR2 as FQNNGV. CDR3: CASSPIQGSGNTIYF. CDR3 sequence (DNA): TGTGCCAGCAGCCCAATCCAGGGCTCTGGAAACACCATATATTTT.

This clone appeared a single time. The chain recombines TRBV27 with TRBJ2-3; 8 bases fit TRBD2. The junction had 5 bases not matched to a gene; V was cut back by 4 bases and J by 2 bases. The CDR3 length is 15 residues. Germline CDR1 is MNHEY and CDR2 is SMNVEV (reference sequence). DNA of the CDR3: TGTGCCAGCAGTTCACTAGCGGATTACACAGATACGCAGTATTTT. Translating it yields CASSSLADYTDTQYF.

The rearrangement uses TRBV18 and TRBJ1-2; D gene uncertain. The germline gives CDR1 KGHSH, CDR2 LQKENI. CDR3 length: 12 amino acids. Trimming shortened V by 6 bases and J by 6 bases, and 11 bases separated the two germline ends. The CDR3 reads CASSLRGHGYTF. The CDR3 coding sequence is TGTGCCAGCTCCCTCCGGGGTCATGGCTACACCTTC.

The chain is built from TRBV4-2 and TRBJ2-2; 7 nucleotides match TRBD2. This CDR3 has 17 amino acids. Germline loops: CDR1 LGHNA, CDR2 YNFKEQ. Trimming at V came to 4 bases and at J to 0 bases, leaving 8 bases not matched to a gene. CDR3: CASSRLANFANTGELFF. The CDR3, as DNA: TGTGCCAGCAGCCGACTAGCTAACTTTGCGAACACCGGGGAGCTGTTTTTT.

This clone came up once. The chain employs TRBV7-9 and TRBJ2-1; 8 nucleotides agree with TRBD2. The CDR3 totals 16 residues. V dropped 3 bases and J dropped 0; count of bases not matched to a gene: 4. Germline V gives CDR1 SEHNR, CDR2 FQNEAQ (reference sequence). The DNA for the CDR3 is TGTGCCAGCAGCTTTTGGCGGGGGGTCTCCTACAATGAGCAGTTCTTC. This codes for CASSFWRGVSYNEQFF.

The chain employs TRBV19 and TRBJ1-2; TRBD1 might be the D (5 bases). V was shortened by 6 bases and J by 0 bases, with 14 bases between the two germline ends. CDR1 and CDR2 (germline): LNHDA, SQIVND (reference sequence). The CDR3 is 15 residues long. CDR3 loop: CASRQDTSTNYGYTF. In nucleotides, the CDR3 is TGTGCCAGTAGACAGGACACGAGTACTAACTATGGCTACACCTTC.